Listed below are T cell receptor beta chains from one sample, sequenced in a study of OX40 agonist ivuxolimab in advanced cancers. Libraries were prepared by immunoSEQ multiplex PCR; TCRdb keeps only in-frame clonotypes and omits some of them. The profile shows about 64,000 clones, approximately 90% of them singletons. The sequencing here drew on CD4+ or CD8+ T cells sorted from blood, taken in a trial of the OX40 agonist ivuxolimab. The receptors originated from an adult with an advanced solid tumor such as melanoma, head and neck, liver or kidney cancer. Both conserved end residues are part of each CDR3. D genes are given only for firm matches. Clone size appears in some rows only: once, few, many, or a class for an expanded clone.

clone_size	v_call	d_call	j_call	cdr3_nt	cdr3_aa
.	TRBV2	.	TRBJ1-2	TGTGCCAGCAGTCTGGGACACAGCTATGGCTACACCTTC	CASSLGHSYGYTF
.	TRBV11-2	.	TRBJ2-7	TGTGCCAGCAGCCCCCGTCCGGACTTTTACGAGCAGTACTTC	CASSPRPDFYEQYF
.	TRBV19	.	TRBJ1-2	TGTGCCAGTACCACAGTACCCTATGGCTACACCTTC	CASTTVPYGYTF
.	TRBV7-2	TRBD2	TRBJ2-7	TGTGCCAGCAGCATCAGGACTAGCGGGGACTACGAGCAGTACTTC	CASSIRTSGDYEQYF
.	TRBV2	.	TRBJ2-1	TGTGCCAGCAAAGGGATGGGTGGCGCGTTCTTC	CASKGMGGAFF
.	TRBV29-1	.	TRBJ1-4	TGCAGCGTTGGGACAGCGGACGAAAAACTGTTTTTT	CSVGTADEKLFF
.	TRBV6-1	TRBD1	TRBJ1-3	TGTGCCAGCAGCATACAGGGGAGGAGCGGAAACACCATATATTTT	CASSIQGRSGNTIYF
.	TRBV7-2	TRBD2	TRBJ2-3	TGTGCCAGCAGCTTTCGGGGGGGAATCACAGATACGCAGTATTTT	CASSFRGGITDTQYF
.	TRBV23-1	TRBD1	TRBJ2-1	TGCGCCAGCAGTCAAACCGGGACAGGGCTGGATGGTGAGCAGTTCTTC	CASSQTGTGLDGEQFF
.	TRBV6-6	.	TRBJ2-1	TGTGCCAGCAGTTACTCGCAAGGGTATGGCGAGCAGTTCTTC	CASSYSQGYGEQFF
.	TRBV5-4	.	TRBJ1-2	TGTGCCAGCAGCTTGGGGCTGGGGTTCTATGGCTACACCTTC	CASSLGLGFYGYTF
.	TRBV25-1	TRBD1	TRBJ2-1	TGTGCCAGCAGTGGTGGACAGGGTGTATCTTCCTACAATGAGCAGTTCTTC	CASSGGQGVSSYNEQFF
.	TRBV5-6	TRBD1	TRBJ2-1	TGTGCCAGCAGCCTACCGGGACAGGGCCCCTACAATGAGCAGTTCTTC	CASSLPGQGPYNEQFF
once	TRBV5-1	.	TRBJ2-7	TGCGCCAGCAGCTTGGCCCCGGCGGCGTACGAGCAGTACTTC	CASSLAPAAYEQYF
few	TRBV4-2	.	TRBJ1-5	TGTGCCAGCAGCCAAGATAATTTCGGGACAAATCAGCCCCAGCATTTT	CASSQDNFGTNQPQHF
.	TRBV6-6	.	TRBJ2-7	TGTGCCAGCAGTTACCTGCTCGACCCGGTGTGGAACGAGCAGTACTTC	CASSYLLDPVWNEQYF
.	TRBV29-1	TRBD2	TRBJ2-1	TGCAGCGTCCCAGGACTAGCGGGAGGCAATGAGCAGTTCTTC	CSVPGLAGGNEQFF
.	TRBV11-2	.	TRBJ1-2	TGTGCCAGCAGCTTAGTCACCGGGAGCGACTATGGCTACACCTTC	CASSLVTGSDYGYTF
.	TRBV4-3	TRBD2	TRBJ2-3	TGCGCCAGCAGCCAAGAGGGACTAGGATCTACGCAGTATTTT	CASSQEGLGSTQYF
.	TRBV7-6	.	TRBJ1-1	TGTGCCAGCAGCCTTAGTAGGGGACGGCGGGAGGAAGCTTTCTTT	CASSLSRGRREEAFF
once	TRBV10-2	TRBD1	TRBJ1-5	TGCGCCAGCCGGGGACAGGGGGGCAATCAGCCCCAGCATTTT	CASRGQGGNQPQHF
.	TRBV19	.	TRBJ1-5	TGTGCCAGTAGTCCCCCTGGGGGGGGCCGGGTTCAGCCCCAGCATTTT	CASSPPGGGRVQPQHF
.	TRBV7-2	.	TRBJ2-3	TGTGCCAGCAGCCCCCGGATGAGCACAGATACGCAGTATTTT	CASSPRMSTDTQYF
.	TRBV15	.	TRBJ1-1	TGTGCCACCAGCAGTCGGACGGGGATGAACACTGAAGCTTTCTTT	CATSSRTGMNTEAFF
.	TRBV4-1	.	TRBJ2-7	TGCGCCAGCAGCCGCTTGACTAGTGGGTCGACCGTCTACGAGCAGTACTTC	CASSRLTSGSTVYEQYF
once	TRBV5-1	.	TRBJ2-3	TGCGCCAGCAAGGGGGGCGGCACAGATACGCAGTATTTT	CASKGGGTDTQYF
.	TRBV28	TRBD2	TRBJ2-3	TGTGCCAGCAGTCTAGCGGCCGATACGCAGTATTTT	CASSLAADTQYF
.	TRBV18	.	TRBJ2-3	TGTGCCAGCTCACCGGCCAGGCCAAGCACAGATACGCAGTATTTT	CASSPARPSTDTQYF
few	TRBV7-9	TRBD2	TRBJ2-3	TGTGCCAGCAGCTTACCGGGACTAGCGGGAGCAGGAGATACGCAGTATTTT	CASSLPGLAGAGDTQYF